This T cell receptor beta chain was profiled in a study of regulatory T cells in long-lasting Graves disease. Assembly of TCR beta libraries relied on iRepertoire HTBI primers together with Arm-PCR of CDR3 regions. One entry per CDR3 protein, called by TCRdb with MiXCR from the multiplex PCR reads. This table has 350,000 to 450,000 distinct CDR3 sequences, 15% appearing once. As for time point: newly diagnosed GD, antithyroid drugs for less than 3 months. PBMCs were the source of the RNA used for TCR sequencing. These data are also associated with another study on T cells in Graves' hyperthyroidism and ophthalmopathy.

The clonotype originates from a woman in her twenties or thirties with Graves disease. The sequencing used peripheral blood mononuclear cells (PBMCs), collected at new diagnosis, from a patient treated with antithyroid drugs.

This chain's CDR3 is CASSQDGGASAFKNIQYF. CDR3 in DNA: TGTGCCAGCAGCCAAGATGGGGGGGCCAGCGCCTTCAAAAACATTCAGTACTTC. The chain couples TRBV11-1 to TRBJ2-4; D might be TRBD2 (7 bases). The CDR3 runs 18 residues. Germline CDR1 SGHAT, CDR2 FQDESV (reference sequence). V gave up 5 bases and J gave up 3 bases, with 23 bases separating them.